This entry lists 23 T cell receptor beta chains sequenced from one sample in a study of blood T cell repertoires in COVID-19. The repertoire was sequenced with immunoSEQ multiplex PCR; TCRdb's copy has only in-frame clones and lacks some. The data hold some 200,000 clones, with about 81% observed a single time. The sample taken for sequencing was PBMCs or T cells enriched from blood (not recorded which). The origin of the receptors is a middle-aged man who had recovered from COVID-19.

The V call is TRBV2, the J call TRBJ1-2; D ambiguous. The CDR3 sequence is 13 residues long. Germline values: CDR1 SNHLY, CDR2 FYNNEI. Trimming cost V 7 bases and J 8 bases, with 17 bases left between them. The CDR3 loop reads CASIPVYAKGYTF. As DNA, the CDR3 is TGTGCCAGCATTCCGGTCTACGCTAAGGGCTACACCTTC.

CDR3 protein: CASSPRRGQSTEAFF. The CDR3 DNA follows: TGTGCCAGCAGCCCTCGCAGGGGGCAAAGCACTGAAGCTTTCTTT. The chain has TRBV3-1 (or the pseudogene TRBV3-2) and TRBJ1-1; 8 bases fit TRBD1. The germline gives CDR1 LGHDT, CDR2 YNNKEL (reference sequence). The CDR3 is 15 residues long. After removal of 4 bases from V and 4 bases from J, the junction contained 8 bases not matched to a gene.

This clone has only one observation. The gene calls are TRBV18 and TRBJ1-4, with TRBD1 identical over 7 bases. Losses at the gene ends were 6 bases for V and 2 bases for J; bases not matched to a gene: 6. The CDR3 contains 15 residues. Germline CDR1 KGHSH, CDR2 LQKENI. The CDR3 DNA is TGTGCCAGCTCGCCAGTGGGACAGACTAATGAAAAACTGTTTTTT. Its protein is CASSPVGQTNEKLFF.

This rearrangement joins TRBV30 to TRBJ1-2; D gene ambiguous. Trimming pared 5 bases from V and 1 base from J, leaving 14 bases between. This CDR3 has 14 residues. Germline V CDR1 and CDR2: GTSNPN, SVGIG (reference sequence). The CDR3, as DNA: TGTGCCTGGGAGATCCCGCGTTTTAACTATGGCTACACCTTC. Encoded protein: CAWEIPRFNYGYTF.

V is TRBV21-1 and J is TRBJ1-4; TRBD1 was called by the table and not checked on the DNA. TRBV21-1 corresponds to a pseudogene. The CDR3 covers 15 residues. The CDR3 DNA reads as TGTGCCAGCAGCAGCCGACAGGAAACTAATGAAAAACTGTTTTTT. It is translated as CASSSRQETNEKLFF.

V usage is TRBV6-2 or TRBV6-3 and J usage is TRBJ2-1; 7 bases agree with TRBD2. In germline, CDR1 is MNHEY, CDR2 SVGEGT. This CDR3 spans 14 amino acids. J gave up 6 bases and V 2 bases, and 4 bases lay outside the gene matches. CDR3 loop: CASSYLGGINEQFF. Written as DNA, the CDR3 is TGTGCCAGCAGTTACCTCGGGGGGATCAATGAGCAGTTCTTC.

This clone is a singleton in its sample. This sequence joins TRBV30 and TRBJ1-3, with D uncertain. The CDR3 is made up of 15 amino acids. The V end lost 0 bases, the J end lost 4 bases, and 13 bases lay between the germline ends. In germline, CDR1 is GTSNPN, CDR2 SVGIG (reference sequence). CDR3 nucleotide sequence: TGTGCCTGGAGTGTGCCCGGACTGGGGGGAAACACCATATATTTT. Protein sequence: CAWSVPGLGGNTIYF.

This chain joins TRBV7-2 and TRBJ1-4; D uncertain. CDR3 length equals 15 residues. Trimming left V 3 bases short and J 7 bases short, with 15 bases between. Germline lookup yields CDR1 SGHTA and CDR2 FQGNSA. The CDR3 here is CASSFEGLGGEKLFF. In DNA, the CDR3 is TGTGCCAGCAGCTTCGAGGGTCTTGGCGGTGAAAAACTGTTTTTT.

This clone was picked up many times. This chain uses TRBV11-2 with TRBJ1-6, with D unresolved. The CDR3 is 16 residues long. Germline-derived CDR1 and CDR2 are SGHAT and FQNNGV. Trimming left V 6 bases short and J 0 bases short, with 12 bases between. CDR3 amino acids: CASRAAGSSYNSPLHF. CDR3 nucleotides: TGTGCCAGCAGGGCCGCGGGGAGCTCCTATAATTCACCCCTCCACTTT.

The chain couples TRBV5-6 to TRBJ1-2, with TRBD1 as a possible D gene (6 bases). This CDR3 contains 14 residues. Germline-derived CDR1 and CDR2 are SGHDT and YYEEEE. The V gene lost 5 bases and the J gene lost 5 bases, with 16 bases spanning the gap. The CDR3 nucleotides read TGTGCCAGCAGGTCCCCGACAGGAGGATATGGCTACACCTTC. Translation gives CASRSPTGGYGYTF.

The chain employs TRBV7-3 and TRBJ2-6; no definite D call. There are 14 residues in the CDR3. The germline V and J ends were trimmed by 2 bases and 1 base, with 3 bases remaining between them. CDR1 SGHTA and CDR2 FQGTGA come from the germline V gene. The CDR3 sequence is CASSLQSGANVLTF. In DNA, the CDR3 is TGTGCCAGCAGCTTACAGTCTGGGGCCAACGTCCTGACTTTC.

The chain combines TRBV4-1 with TRBJ1-5; D may be TRBD1 (5 bases). The CDR3 runs to 17 residues. CDR1 and CDR2 (germline): MGHRA, YSYEKL. V lost 5 bases, J lost 7 bases, and 24 bases lay in between. DNA of the CDR3: TGCGCCAGCAGCTTTCGAGTGGGGCCGGGCGTCGGACAGCCCCAGCATTTT. It yields the protein CASSFRVGPGVGQPQHF.

The chain employs TRBV6-1 and TRBJ1-1, with D possibly being TRBD1 (6 bases). Germline V gives CDR1 MNHNS, CDR2 SASEGT. Trimming left V 1 base short and J 11 bases short, with 14 bases between. The CDR3 totals 13 residues. The CDR3 DNA follows: TGTGCCAGCAGTGAAGTGGTAACAGGGAGCGCTTTCTTT. Amino acid sequence: CASSEVVTGSAFF.

V and J are TRBV24-1 and TRBJ1-6; D is possibly TRBD1 (6 bases). Trimming left V 9 bases short and J 5 bases short, with 10 bases between. The CDR3 is made up of 13 amino acids. Germline loops: CDR1 KGHDR, CDR2 SFDVKD. The CDR3 region has the DNA TGTGCCACCCAAGGACAGCATAATTCACCCCTCCACTTT. It is translated as CATQGQHNSPLHF.

V is TRBV29-1 and J is TRBJ1-2, with a possible D match to TRBD1 (6 bases). CDR3 length equals 11 residues. The ends were cut back, 5 bases at V and 4 bases at J, with 8 bases in the middle. The germline gives CDR1 SQVTM, CDR2 ANQGSEA. In DNA form, the CDR3 reads TGCAGCGTTCAGGGGATCTATGGCTACACCTTC. Protein: CSVQGIYGYTF.

The V call is TRBV11-2, the J call TRBJ2-7, with D possibly TRBD2 on 6 matching bases. Germline V lookup: CDR1 SGHAT, CDR2 FQNNGV. This CDR3 is 15 amino acids long. Trimming cost V 0 bases and J 3 bases, with 12 bases left between them. The CDR3 here is CASSLEASAFYEQYF. The CDR3 bases are TGTGCCAGCAGCTTAGAGGCTAGCGCTTTCTACGAGCAGTACTTC.

The count of this clone is one. The chain combines TRBV6-1 with TRBJ1-1, with D perhaps TRBD1 (5 bases). The V end was cut by 2 bases, the J end by 7 bases, with 11 bases between. The CDR3 length is 13 residues. Looked up from germline, CDR1 is MNHNS and CDR2 is SASEGT. The DNA of the CDR3 is TGTGCCAGCAGTGAAATAGGGGCGATTGAAGCTTTCTTT. Translated, it gives CASSEIGAIEAFF.

This chain links TRBV5-1 with TRBJ1-2; D may be TRBD1 (5 bases). V lost 4 bases to trimming and J lost 4 bases, with 14 bases between them. The CDR3 contains 14 residues. CDR1 is SGHRS and CDR2 is YFSETQ in the germline V gene. DNA of the CDR3: TGCGCCAGCAGCGCGACAGAGCCTTCCTATGGCTACACCTTC. This codes for CASSATEPSYGYTF. The variable domain in full, with the rest retrieved from reference TRBV5-1 and TRBJ1-2, is KAGVTQTPRYLIKTRGQQVTLSCSPISGHRSVSWYQQTPGQGLQFLFEYFSETQRNKGNFPGRFSGRQFSNSRSEMNVSTLELGDSALYLCASSATEPSYGYTFGSGTRLTVV.

The chain's CDR3 is CASSLDPRENGYTF. The CDR3 DNA is TGCGCCAGCAGCTTGGACCCGAGGGAAAATGGCTACACCTTC. V gene TRBV5-1 combines with J gene TRBJ1-2; no clear D. Germline CDR1 reads SGHRS; CDR2 reads YFSETQ. The CDR3 consists of 14 residues. Trimming removed 0 bases at V and 6 bases at J, with 12 bases between.

V and J are TRBV12-3 or TRBV12-4 and TRBJ1-1; D gene unclear. The CDR3 has 12 amino acids. The V gene lost 2 bases and the J gene lost 5 bases, with 6 bases spanning the gap. The CDR3 DNA reads TGTGCCAGCAGTTTATACGGGACTGAAGCTTTCTTT. It translates to CASSLYGTEAFF.

The sample holds a few counts of this clone. V and J are TRBV5-1 and TRBJ2-1; D might be TRBD1 (5 bases). The germline V gene encodes CDR1 SGHRS and CDR2 YFSETQ. The V end was cut by 0 bases, the J end by 10 bases, with 5 bases between. This CDR3 spans 11 amino acids. In DNA form, the CDR3 reads TGCGCCAGCAGCTTGGGACAGGAGCAGTTCTTC. Amino acid sequence: CASSLGQEQFF.

This clone appeared a single time. The rearrangement links TRBV6-5 to TRBJ1-1; maybe TRBD1 (5 bases). This CDR3 has 14 amino acids. The V end lost 7 bases, the J end lost 10 bases, and 22 bases lay between the germline ends. Per the germline V gene, CDR1 is MNHEY and CDR2 is SVGAGI. The CDR3 reads CASIERVGGVPAFF. CDR3 DNA sequence: TGTGCCAGCATCGAGAGGGTCGGGGGGGTCCCAGCTTTCTTT.

CDR3 coding DNA: TGTGCCAGCAGCTTTGACAGGGGAACCGGGGAGCTGTTTTTT. Translating gives CASSFDRGTGELFF. This chain joins TRBV5-6 and TRBJ2-2; 8 bases fit TRBD1. Germline lookup yields CDR1 SGHDT and CDR2 YYEEEE. CDR3 length: 14 residues. Trimming took 2 bases from V and 5 from J; bases not matched to a gene: 2.